This TCR beta chain was sequenced during a study of shared clonotypes between healthy human individuals. Trimming stripped 5 bases from V and 9 bases from J, with 19 bases between. In germline, CDR1 is SGHVS, CDR2 FNYEAQ. CDR3 length: 14 residues. TCRdb's table, derived via immunoSEQ multiplex PCR, lists solely in-frame clones and lacks some. The profile shows some 2 million clones, about 94% of them singletons. Worth noting for this clone: Its antigen is unknown.

Findings and limits, study-wide: Clonotype sharing among donors was expected to depend on sequencing depth. Memory subsets had estimated richness that was generally smaller than that of naive subsets. Clonotypes shared by all four sorted-subset donors had higher generation probabilities than non-shared clonotypes. Sequencing of the sorted subsets was shown by rarefaction to be incomplete despite large depth.

CD8 cells classed as naive were CD45RO-negative and positively selected for CCR7, excluding terminally differentiated effector memory CD45RA+ cells. Sequencing input: naive CD8+ T cells sorted from blood. This chain connects TRBV7-6 to TRBJ1-1, with D uncertain. This TCR came from a man younger than 30 in good health. The CDR3: CASSPALGNSQAFF. The CDR3, as DNA: TGTGCCAGCAGCCCTGCGTTGGGGAACAGCCAAGCTTTCTTT.